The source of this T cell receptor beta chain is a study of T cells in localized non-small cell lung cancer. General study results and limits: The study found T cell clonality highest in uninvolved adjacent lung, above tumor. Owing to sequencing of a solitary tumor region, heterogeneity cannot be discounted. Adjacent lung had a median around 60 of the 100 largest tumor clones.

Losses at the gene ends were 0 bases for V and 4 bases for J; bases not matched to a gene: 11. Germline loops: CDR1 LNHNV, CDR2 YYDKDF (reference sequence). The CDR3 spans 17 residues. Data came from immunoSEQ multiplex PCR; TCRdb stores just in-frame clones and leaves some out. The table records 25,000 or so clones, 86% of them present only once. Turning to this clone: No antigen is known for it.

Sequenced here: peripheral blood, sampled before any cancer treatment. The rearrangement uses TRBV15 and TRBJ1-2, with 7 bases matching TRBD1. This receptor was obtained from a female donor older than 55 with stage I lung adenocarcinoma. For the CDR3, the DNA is TGTGCCACCAGCAGAGAGAGGCAGGGGGTTTTAATCTATGGCTACACCTTC. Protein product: CATSRERQGVLIYGYTF. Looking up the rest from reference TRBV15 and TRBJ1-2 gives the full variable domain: DAMVIQNPRYQVTQFGKPVTLSCSQTLNHNVMYWYQQKSSQAPKLLFHYYDKDFNNEADTPDNFQSRRPNTSFCFLDIRSPGLGDTAMYLCATSRERQGVLIYGYTFGSGTRLTVV.